The 8 T cell receptor beta chains below come from one sample, sequenced in a study of beta chain features in type 1 diabetes. Isolated RNA was reverse transcribed in full, so expressed TCRB transcripts were sequenced. Sequencing used immunoSEQ multiplex PCR; TCRdb keeps in-frame clones, though not all of them. The sample holds about 350,000 clones, about 20% seen once. Sequencing input: naive CD4+ T cells from blood. The receptors were sampled from a woman between 18 and 30 years old in good health.

The chain recombines TRBV19 with TRBJ2-6; 7 bases are shared with TRBD2. Trimming cost V 3 bases and J 2 bases; bases outside gene matches: 1. This CDR3 has 15 residues. Germline-derived CDR1 and CDR2 are LNHDA and SQIVND (reference sequence). The CDR3 DNA is TGTGCCAGTAGTATCGGGGGGACTGGGGCCAACGTCCTGACTTTC. Protein: CASSIGGTGANVLTF.

J is TRBJ1-1 and V is TRBV30; D may be TRBD1 (5 bases). The CDR3 runs to 13 residues. Germline CDR1 and CDR2: GTSNPN and SVGIG (reference sequence). V was trimmed by 1 base and J by 4 bases, leaving 10 bases between them. CDR3 bases: TGTGCCTGGAGTGCTCAGGGTGGCACTGAAGCTTTCTTT. It is translated as CAWSAQGGTEAFF.

The rearrangement uses TRBV5-4 and TRBJ1-4; 8 positions match TRBD1. Per the germline V gene, CDR1 is SGHNT and CDR2 is YYREEE (reference sequence). The ends lost 1 base at V and 8 bases at J; junction bases unmatched: 13. This CDR3 contains 17 residues. The CDR3 coding sequence is TGTGCCAGCAGCTTGTCGATAAACGACAGGGGAGGCGAAAAACTGTTTTTT. Residues: CASSLSINDRGGEKLFF.

This clone is a singleton in its sample. The genes are TRBV30 and TRBJ2-6; 9 bases are a match to TRBD1. V trimming: 0 bases; J trimming: 3 bases; junction bases outside the gene matches: 9. This CDR3 comprises 18 residues. Germline lookup yields CDR1 GTSNPN and CDR2 SVGIG (reference sequence). The CDR3 loop reads CAWSVPRDRASGANVLTF. The CDR3 coding sequence is TGTGCCTGGAGTGTACCCCGGGACAGGGCCAGTGGGGCCAACGTCCTGACTTTC.

A few counts support this clone. This chain joins TRBV7-9 and TRBJ1-2, with D hard to call. In germline, CDR1 is SEHNR, CDR2 FQNEAQ (reference sequence). CDR3 length: 14 residues. V gave up 1 base and J gave up 2 bases, with 8 bases separating them. The DNA for the CDR3 is TGTGCCAGCAGCTTAGATACAGAAAACTATGGCTACACCTTC. It is translated as CASSLDTENYGYTF.

For the CDR3, the DNA is TGTGCCAGCAGTTACTCAGGGGGTATCAACGAGCAGTACTTC. Amino acids: CASSYSGGINEQYF. The chain carries TRBV6-5 and TRBJ2-7, with TRBD1 as a possible D gene (6 bases). Trimming stripped 0 bases from V and 5 bases from J, with 11 bases between. Germline V CDR1 and CDR2: MNHEY, SVGAGI. The CDR3 is made up of 14 amino acids.

This chain uses TRBV6-5 with TRBJ1-1; TRBD1 matches 8 bases. CDR1 MNHEY and CDR2 SVGAGI come from the germline V gene. The CDR3 consists of 16 residues. V lost 2 bases, J lost 4 bases, and 9 bases stayed unmatched. CDR3 DNA: TGTGCCAGCAGTTACCCTGTCGACAGGGGAGGCACTGAAGCTTTCTTT. This codes for CASSYPVDRGGTEAFF.

This rearrangement joins TRBV25-1 to TRBJ2-7; the D gene is possibly TRBD2 (6 bases). The CDR3 runs to 16 residues. Germline V CDR1 and CDR2: MGHDK, SYGVNS. The ends were cut back, 1 base at V and 2 bases at J, with 15 bases in the middle. CDR3 protein: CASSESRGAGTYEQYF. CDR3 DNA: TGTGCCAGCAGTGAATCGCGGGGCGCCGGGACCTACGAGCAGTACTTC.